Shown below are 7 T cell receptor beta chains from a single sample sequenced in a study of T cell responses to AZD1222 COVID-19 vaccine. Produced via immunoSEQ multiplex PCR; TCRdb's table is partial and in-frame only. The sample includes fewer than 180,000 clones, about 92% of them seen just once. Source: peripheral blood, taken 28 days after the second AZD1222 dose. The origin of the receptors is an adult who received the AZD1222 COVID-19 vaccine.

The gene calls are TRBV30 and TRBJ2-2; D possibly corresponds to TRBD1 (5 bases). V was trimmed by 0 bases and J by 0 bases, leaving 14 bases between them. The germline V gene encodes CDR1 GTSNPN and CDR2 SVGIG (reference sequence). The length of the CDR3 is 17 residues. CDR3 bases: TGTGCCTGGAGTGTCCCACAATCCAGGGCGAACACCGGGGAGCTGTTTTTT. This sequence encodes CAWSVPQSRANTGELFF.

The chain has TRBV19 and TRBJ1-3; TRBD1 agrees at 10 bases. J lost 6 bases, V lost 4 bases, and 6 bases had no gene match. CDR1 is LNHDA and CDR2 is SQIVND in the germline V gene (reference sequence). The CDR3 runs to 15 residues. The CDR3 is CASSTRDRGTNTIYF. The CDR3, as DNA: TGTGCCAGTAGTACTCGGGACAGGGGTACAAACACCATATATTTT. Using reference TRBV19 and TRBJ1-3 for the parts outside the CDR3, the full variable domain is DGGITQSPKYLFRKEGQNVTLSCEQNLNHDAMYWYRQDPGQGLRLIYYSQIVNDFQKGDIAEGYSVSREKKESFPLTVTSAQKNPTAFYLCASSTRDRGTNTIYFGEGSWLTVV.

The chain joins TRBV19 to TRBJ2-7, with D maybe TRBD1 (5 bases). The CDR3 sequence is 13 residues long. The germline V and J ends were trimmed by 7 bases and 4 bases, with 14 bases remaining between them. The germline V gene has CDR1 LNHDA and CDR2 SQIVND (reference sequence). The CDR3 DNA sequence: TGTGCCAGTACCCAAAGGGGTGATTACGAGCAGTACTTC. Translating it yields CASTQRGDYEQYF. Full variable domain (missing parts from reference TRBV19 and TRBJ2-7): DGGITQSPKYLFRKEGQNVTLSCEQNLNHDAMYWYRQDPGQGLRLIYYSQIVNDFQKGDIAEGYSVSREKKESFPLTVTSAQKNPTAFYLCASTQRGDYEQYFGPGTRLTVT.

This chain joins TRBV28 and TRBJ2-1; D is perhaps TRBD2 (6 bases). Trimming left V 1 base short and J 7 bases short, with 14 bases between. Germline CDR1 and CDR2: MDHEN and SYDVKM. The CDR3 runs 15 residues. The CDR3 spells CASSLSWTGGNEQFF. CDR3 nucleotides: TGTGCCAGCAGTTTATCGTGGACTGGGGGGAATGAGCAGTTCTTC.

V usage is TRBV13 and J usage is TRBJ1-2; possible D gene TRBD1, 5 bases. Trimming took 5 bases from V and 2 from J, leaving 21 bases between them. Germline V gene lookup returns CDR1 PRHDT and CDR2 FYEKMQ (reference sequence). CDR3 length equals 17 residues. This CDR3 is CASSLRAGGVGNYGYTF. Here the CDR3 DNA reads TGTGCCAGCAGCCTAAGGGCCGGGGGAGTGGGGAACTATGGCTACACCTTC.

J is TRBJ2-4 and V is TRBV11-3; 8 bases align to TRBD1. V shed 6 bases, J shed 1 base, and the junction held 5 bases outside the gene matches. From germline, CDR1 is SGHNT and CDR2 YENEEA. This CDR3 contains 15 residues. CDR3 coding DNA: TGTGCCAGCAGGTATAGACAGGGGGCCAAAAACATTCAGTACTTC. It yields the protein CASRYRQGAKNIQYF.

This clone was seen only once. The chain has TRBV11-3 and TRBJ2-5; possibly TRBD1 or TRBD2 for D (5 bases each). V shed 4 bases and J shed 4 bases, with 10 bases lying between them. Germline V gives CDR1 SGHNT, CDR2 YENEEA. CDR3 size: 13 residues. CDR3 coding DNA: TGTGCCAGCAGCTACGGGGCCTCAGAGACCCAGTACTTC. Protein: CASSYGASETQYF. Looking up the rest from reference TRBV11-3 and TRBJ2-5 gives the full variable domain: EAGVVQSPRYKIIEKKQPVAFWCNPISGHNTLYWYLQNLGQGPELLIRYENEEAVDDSQLPKDRFSAERLKGVDSTLKIQPAELGDSAVYLCASSYGASETQYFGPGTRLLVL.